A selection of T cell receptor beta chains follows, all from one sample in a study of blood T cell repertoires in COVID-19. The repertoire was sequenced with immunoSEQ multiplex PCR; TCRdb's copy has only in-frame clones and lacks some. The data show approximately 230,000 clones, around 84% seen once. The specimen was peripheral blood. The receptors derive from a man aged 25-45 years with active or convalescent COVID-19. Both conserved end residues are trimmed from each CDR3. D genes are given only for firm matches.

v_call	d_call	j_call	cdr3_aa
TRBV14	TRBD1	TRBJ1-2	ASSPTGGISRYT
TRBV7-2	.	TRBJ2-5	ASSPGYLQETQY
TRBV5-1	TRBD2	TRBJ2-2	ASSLAGGPAGELF
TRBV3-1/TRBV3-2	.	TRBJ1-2	ASSHFRETTGYT
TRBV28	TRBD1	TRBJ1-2	ASSSTHGDRPYGYT
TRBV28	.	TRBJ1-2	ASTSTAGRVGYT
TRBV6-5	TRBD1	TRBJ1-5	ASRGQGFYQPQH
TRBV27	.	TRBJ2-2	ASSPANTGELF
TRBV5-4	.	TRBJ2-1	ASSLDRVGQF
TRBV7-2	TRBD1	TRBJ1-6	ASSLDRGKSPLH
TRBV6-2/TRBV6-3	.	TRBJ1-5	ASSRSGVQPQH
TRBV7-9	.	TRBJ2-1	ASSLMGQNEQF
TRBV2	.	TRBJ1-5	ASSEAGGRADNQPQH
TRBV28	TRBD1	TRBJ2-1	ASSYAPTGQYNEQF
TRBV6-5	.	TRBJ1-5	ASSYSVLNQPQH
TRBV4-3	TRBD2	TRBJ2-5	ASSPNSPRLAGGTFKETQY
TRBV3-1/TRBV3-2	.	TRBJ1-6	ASSHPGTANSPLH
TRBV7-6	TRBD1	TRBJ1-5	ASSLGQGVSQPQH
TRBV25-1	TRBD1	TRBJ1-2	ASSADRGLSTGGYT
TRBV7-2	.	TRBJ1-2	ASSLGTGLGGGYT
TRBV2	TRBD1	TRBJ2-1	ASTEDRGAYNEQF
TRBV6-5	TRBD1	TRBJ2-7	ASSRQGAFSYEQY
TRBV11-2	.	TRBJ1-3	ASSLEPGGDGNTIY
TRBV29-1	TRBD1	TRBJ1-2	SVEDQDRGNYGYT
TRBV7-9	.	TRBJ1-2	ASSSQGYGYT
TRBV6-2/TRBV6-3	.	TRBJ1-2	ASSYSGANYGYT
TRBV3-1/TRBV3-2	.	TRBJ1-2	ASSQKVSDTYGYT
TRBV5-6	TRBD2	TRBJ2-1	ASSLTSGTYNEQF